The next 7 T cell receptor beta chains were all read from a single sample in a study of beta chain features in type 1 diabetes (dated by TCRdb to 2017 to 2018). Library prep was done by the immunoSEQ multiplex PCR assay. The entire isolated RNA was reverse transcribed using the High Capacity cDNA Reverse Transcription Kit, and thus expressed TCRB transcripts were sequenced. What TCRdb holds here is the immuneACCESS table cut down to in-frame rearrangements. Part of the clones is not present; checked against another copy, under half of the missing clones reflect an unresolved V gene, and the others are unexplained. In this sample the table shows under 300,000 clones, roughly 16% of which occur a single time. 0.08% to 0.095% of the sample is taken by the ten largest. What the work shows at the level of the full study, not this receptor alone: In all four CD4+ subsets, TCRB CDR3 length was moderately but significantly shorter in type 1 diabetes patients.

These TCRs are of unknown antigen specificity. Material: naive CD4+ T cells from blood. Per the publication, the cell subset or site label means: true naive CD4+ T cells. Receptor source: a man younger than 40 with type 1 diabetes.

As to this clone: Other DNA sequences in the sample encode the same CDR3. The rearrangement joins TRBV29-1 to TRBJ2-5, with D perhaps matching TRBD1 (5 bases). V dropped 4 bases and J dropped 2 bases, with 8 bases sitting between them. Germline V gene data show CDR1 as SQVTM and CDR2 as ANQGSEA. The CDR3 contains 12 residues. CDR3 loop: CSVGTTQETQYF. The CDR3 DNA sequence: TGCAGCGTTGGGACAACTCAAGAGACCCAGTACTTC.

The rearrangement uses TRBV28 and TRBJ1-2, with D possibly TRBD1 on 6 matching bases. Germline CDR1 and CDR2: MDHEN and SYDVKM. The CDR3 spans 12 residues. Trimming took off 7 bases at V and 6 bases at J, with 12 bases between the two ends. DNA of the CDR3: TGTGCCAGCACCGACAGGAGGCATGGCTACACCTTC. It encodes CASTDRRHGYTF.

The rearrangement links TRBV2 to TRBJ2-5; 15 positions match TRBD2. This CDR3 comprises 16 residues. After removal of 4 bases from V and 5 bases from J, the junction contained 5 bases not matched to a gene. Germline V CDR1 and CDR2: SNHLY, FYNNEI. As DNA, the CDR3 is TGTGCCAGCAGTGGAGGACTAGCGGGAGGGGAGGAGACCCAGTACTTC. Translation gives CASSGGLAGGEETQYF.

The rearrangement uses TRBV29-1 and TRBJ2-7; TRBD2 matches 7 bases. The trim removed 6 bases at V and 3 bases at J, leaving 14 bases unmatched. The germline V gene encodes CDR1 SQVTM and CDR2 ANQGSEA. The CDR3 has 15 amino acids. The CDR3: CSVERPRGGFYEQYF. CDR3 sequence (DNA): TGCAGCGTCGAACGCCCTCGGGGAGGGTTCTACGAGCAGTACTTC.

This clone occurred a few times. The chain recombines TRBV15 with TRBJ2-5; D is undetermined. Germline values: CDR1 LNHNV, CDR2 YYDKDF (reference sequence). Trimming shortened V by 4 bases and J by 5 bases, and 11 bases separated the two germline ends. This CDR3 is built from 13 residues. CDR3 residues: CATSILIGETQYF. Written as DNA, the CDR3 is TGTGCCACCAGCATCTTGATTGGGGAGACCCAGTACTTC. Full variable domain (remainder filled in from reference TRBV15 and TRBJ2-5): DAMVIQNPRYQVTQFGKPVTLSCSQTLNHNVMYWYQQKSSQAPKLLFHYYDKDFNNEADTPDNFQSRRPNTSFCFLDIRSPGLGDTAMYLCATSILIGETQYFGPGTRLLVL.

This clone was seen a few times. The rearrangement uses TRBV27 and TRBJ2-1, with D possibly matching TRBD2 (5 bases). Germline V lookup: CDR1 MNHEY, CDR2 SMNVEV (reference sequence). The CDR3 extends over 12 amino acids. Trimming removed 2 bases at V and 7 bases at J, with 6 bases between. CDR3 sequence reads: CASSLRGNEQFF. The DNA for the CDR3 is TGTGCCAGCAGTTTAAGAGGGAATGAGCAGTTCTTC.

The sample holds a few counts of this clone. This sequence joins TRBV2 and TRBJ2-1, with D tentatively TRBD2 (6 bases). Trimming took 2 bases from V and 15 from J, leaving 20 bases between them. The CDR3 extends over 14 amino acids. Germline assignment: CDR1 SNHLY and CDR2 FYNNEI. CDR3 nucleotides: TGTGCCAGCAGTGAAATGACCCGCGGGAAGATCCTGTTCTTC. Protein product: CASSEMTRGKILFF.